Listed below are T cell receptor beta chains from one sample, sequenced in a study of cytomegalovirus exposure and HLA in healthy donors. Profiled with immunoSEQ multiplex PCR; TCRdb holds only in-frame clones, not every one. The sample has about 180,000 clones, roughly three quarters seen once; the top ten hold 2.9%. Specimen: PBMCs. These receptors were obtained from a male donor in good health and CMV-seronegative. Each CDR3 is given with its conserved first and last residue. D genes are given only for firm matches. Clone size is stated in some rows and not others, as once, few, many or a class when expanded.

v_gene: TRBV30
j_gene: TRBJ1-5
d_gene: -
abundance: -
CDR3aa: CAWSRATGNNQPQHF
CDR3nt: TGTGCCTGGAGTAGGGCCACAGGGAACAATCAGCCCCAGCATTTT

v_gene: TRBV6-6
j_gene: TRBJ2-1
d_gene: -
abundance: few
CDR3aa: CASSAILEAEQFF
CDR3nt: TGTGCCAGCAGCGCGATCCTTGAGGCTGAGCAGTTCTTC

v_gene: TRBV12-5
j_gene: TRBJ1-5
d_gene: -
abundance: -
CDR3aa: CASGSGRGNQPQHF
CDR3nt: TGTGCTAGTGGATCGGGAAGAGGCAATCAGCCCCAGCATTTT

v_gene: TRBV6-5
j_gene: TRBJ2-7
d_gene: TRBD1
abundance: -
CDR3aa: CASSYTGTGIYEQYF
CDR3nt: TGTGCCAGCAGTTACACCGGGACAGGGATTTACGAGCAGTACTTC

v_gene: TRBV5-6
j_gene: TRBJ2-5
d_gene: -
abundance: -
CDR3aa: CASSLGQEETQYF
CDR3nt: TGTGCCAGCAGCTTGGGGCAGGAAGAGACCCAGTACTTC

v_gene: TRBV19
j_gene: TRBJ1-2
d_gene: TRBD1
abundance: -
CDR3aa: CAIPDRVYGYTF
CDR3nt: TGTGCCATCCCGGACAGGGTCTATGGCTACACCTTC

v_gene: TRBV28
j_gene: TRBJ1-6
d_gene: -
abundance: -
CDR3aa: CASSTSSGYNSPLHF
CDR3nt: TGTGCCAGCAGTACTAGCAGCGGATATAATTCACCCCTCCACTTT

v_gene: TRBV28
j_gene: TRBJ2-1
d_gene: TRBD1
abundance: few
CDR3aa: CASSSGTGGWYEQFF
CDR3nt: TGTGCCAGCAGTTCCGGGACAGGGGGCTGGTATGAGCAGTTCTTC

v_gene: TRBV11-2
j_gene: TRBJ1-2
d_gene: TRBD1
abundance: few
CDR3aa: CASSSSDRAGGYTF
CDR3nt: TGTGCCAGCAGCTCCTCCGACAGGGCGGGGGGCTACACCTTC

v_gene: TRBV7-3
j_gene: TRBJ2-3
d_gene: -
abundance: -
CDR3aa: CASSYKITDTQYF
CDR3nt: TGTGCCAGCAGCTACAAGATTACAGATACGCAGTATTTT

v_gene: TRBV5-4
j_gene: TRBJ1-3
d_gene: -
abundance: -
CDR3aa: CASSLSGGITGNTIYF
CDR3nt: TGTGCCAGCAGCTTGTCGGGGGGGATCACCGGAAACACCATATATTTT

v_gene: TRBV6-5
j_gene: TRBJ2-7
d_gene: TRBD1
abundance: few
CDR3aa: CASSRGQGLHEQYF
CDR3nt: TGTGCCAGCAGCCGCGGACAGGGTCTCCACGAGCAGTACTTC

v_gene: TRBV18
j_gene: TRBJ2-5
d_gene: -
abundance: few
CDR3aa: CASSPWTKETQYF
CDR3nt: TGTGCCAGCTCACCATGGACAAAAGAGACCCAGTACTTC

v_gene: TRBV19
j_gene: TRBJ2-5
d_gene: TRBD2
abundance: -
CDR3aa: CASTGLAGGETQYF
CDR3nt: TGTGCCAGTACGGGGCTAGCGGGAGGAGAGACCCAGTACTTC